This T cell receptor beta chain stems from a study of T cell repertoires in cytomegalovirus infection. Note on this clonotype: Its antigen is unidentified.

TCRdb re-called the reads through MiXCR, storing one row per CDR3 protein. This sample carries hundreds of thousands of distinct CDR3 sequences, approximately 31% of them seen once, and the ten largest clones take around an eighth. Germline values: CDR1 ENHRY, CDR2 SYGVKD. V lost 5 bases, J lost 2 bases, and 7 bases stayed unmatched. The CDR3 has 15 amino acids. The chain links TRBV10-3 to TRBJ2-3; 7 bases align to TRBD1. The source of this sequence is a human donor in good health (CMV status not recorded). Some clones in this sample may be carry-over from other donors' samples. Sequenced material: cultured CD8+ T cells from PBMCs, taken from culture after CMV antigen stimulation. CDR3 DNA: TGTGCCATCAGTTACGACAGGGAAATCACAGATACGCAGTATTTT. Residues: CAISYDREITDTQYF.